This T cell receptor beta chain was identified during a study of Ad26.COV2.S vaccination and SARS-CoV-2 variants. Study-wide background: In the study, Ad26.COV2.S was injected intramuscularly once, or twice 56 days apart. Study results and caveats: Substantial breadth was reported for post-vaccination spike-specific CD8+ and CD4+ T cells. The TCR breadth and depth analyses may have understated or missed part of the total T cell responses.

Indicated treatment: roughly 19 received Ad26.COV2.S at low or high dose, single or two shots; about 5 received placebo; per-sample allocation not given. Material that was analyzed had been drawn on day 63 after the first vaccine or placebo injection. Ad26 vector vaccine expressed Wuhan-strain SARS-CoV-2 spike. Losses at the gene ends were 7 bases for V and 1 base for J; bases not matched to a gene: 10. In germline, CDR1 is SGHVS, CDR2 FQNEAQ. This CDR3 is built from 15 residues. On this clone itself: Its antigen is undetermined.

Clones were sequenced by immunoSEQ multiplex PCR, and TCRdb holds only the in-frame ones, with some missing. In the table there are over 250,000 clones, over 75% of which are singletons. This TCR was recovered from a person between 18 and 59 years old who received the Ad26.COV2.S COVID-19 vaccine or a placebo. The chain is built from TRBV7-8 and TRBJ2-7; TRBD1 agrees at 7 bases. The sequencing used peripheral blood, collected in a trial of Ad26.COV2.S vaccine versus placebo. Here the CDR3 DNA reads TGTGCCAGCACCCGCACGACAGGGAAGTCCTACGAGCAGTACTTC. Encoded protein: CASTRTTGKSYEQYF.